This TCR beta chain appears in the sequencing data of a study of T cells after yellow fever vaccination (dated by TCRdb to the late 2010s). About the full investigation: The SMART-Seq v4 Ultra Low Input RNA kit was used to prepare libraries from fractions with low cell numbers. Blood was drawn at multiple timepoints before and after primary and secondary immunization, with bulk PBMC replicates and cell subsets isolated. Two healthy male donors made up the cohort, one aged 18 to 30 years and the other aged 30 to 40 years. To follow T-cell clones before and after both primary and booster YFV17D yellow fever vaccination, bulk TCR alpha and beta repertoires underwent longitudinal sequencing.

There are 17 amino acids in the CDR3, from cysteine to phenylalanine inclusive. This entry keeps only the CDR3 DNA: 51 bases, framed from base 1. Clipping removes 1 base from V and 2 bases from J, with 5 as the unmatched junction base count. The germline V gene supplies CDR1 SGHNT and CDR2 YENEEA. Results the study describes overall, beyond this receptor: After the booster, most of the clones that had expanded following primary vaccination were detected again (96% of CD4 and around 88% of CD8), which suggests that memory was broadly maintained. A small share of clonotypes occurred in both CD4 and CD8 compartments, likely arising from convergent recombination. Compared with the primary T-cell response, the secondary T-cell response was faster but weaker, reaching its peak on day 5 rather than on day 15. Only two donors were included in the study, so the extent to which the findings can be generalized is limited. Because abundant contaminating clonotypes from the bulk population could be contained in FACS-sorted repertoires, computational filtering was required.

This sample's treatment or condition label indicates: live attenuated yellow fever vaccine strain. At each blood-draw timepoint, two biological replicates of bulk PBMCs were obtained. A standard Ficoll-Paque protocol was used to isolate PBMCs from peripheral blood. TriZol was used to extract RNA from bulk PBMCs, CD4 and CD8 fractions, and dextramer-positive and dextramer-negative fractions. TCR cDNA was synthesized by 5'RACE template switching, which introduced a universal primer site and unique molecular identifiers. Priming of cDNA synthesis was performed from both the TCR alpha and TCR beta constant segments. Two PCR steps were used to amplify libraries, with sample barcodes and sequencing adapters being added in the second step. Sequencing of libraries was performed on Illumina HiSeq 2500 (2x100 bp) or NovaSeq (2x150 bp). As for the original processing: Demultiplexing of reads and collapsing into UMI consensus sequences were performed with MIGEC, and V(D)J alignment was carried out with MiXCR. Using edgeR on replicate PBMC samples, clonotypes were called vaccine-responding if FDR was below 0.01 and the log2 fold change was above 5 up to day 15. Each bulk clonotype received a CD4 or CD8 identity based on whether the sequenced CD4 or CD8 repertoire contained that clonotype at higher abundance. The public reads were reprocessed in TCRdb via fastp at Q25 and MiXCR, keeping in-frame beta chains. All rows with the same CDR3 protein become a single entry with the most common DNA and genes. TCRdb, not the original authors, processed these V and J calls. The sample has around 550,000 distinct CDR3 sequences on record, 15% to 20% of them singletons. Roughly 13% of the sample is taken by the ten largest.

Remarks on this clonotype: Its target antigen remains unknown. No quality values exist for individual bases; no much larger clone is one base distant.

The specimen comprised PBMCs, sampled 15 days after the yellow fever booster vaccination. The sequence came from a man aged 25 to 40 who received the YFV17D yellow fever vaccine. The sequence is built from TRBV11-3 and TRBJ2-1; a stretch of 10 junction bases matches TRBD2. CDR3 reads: CASSLGIAGGAYNEQFF. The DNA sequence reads TGTGCCAGCAGCTTAGGGATAGCGGGGGGAGCCTACAATGAGCAGTTCTTC.